One T cell receptor (beta chain) is described in this entry. The target antigen is unknown. Here immunoSEQ multiplex PCR was the method, and the copy in TCRdb shows in-frame clones only, minus some. In the table there are about 6,700 clones, roughly four fifths of which are singletons. These data are taken from a study of somatic mutations in cytotoxic T cells in rheumatoid arthritis. The wider study: Selected T-cell populations stained with V beta antibodies were isolated by flow sorting to nearly 100% purity; these included V beta1+ cells subjected to TCRB sequencing.

The study, taken as a whole, reports: The modest underrepresentation of TRBV07 observed in rheumatoid arthritis patients was not subjected to multiple-comparison adjustment.

Trimming cost V 5 bases and J 7 bases; bases outside gene matches: 10. Germline V gene sequence: CDR1 MNHEY, CDR2 SMNVEV (reference sequence). The CDR3 contains 15 residues. Controls that were healthy consisted of blood donors whose median age was around 51 years (range roughly 21-75), with 45% to 60% female. The sample taken for sequencing was CD8+ T cells sorted from blood. V usage is TRBV27 and J usage is TRBJ2-1, with 8 nucleotides matching TRBD2. The TCR originated in an older woman in good health. CDR3 bases: TGTGCCAGCAGTGCCCGGTTAGCGGGGAAGAATGAGCAGTTCTTC. Its translation: CASSARLAGKNEQFF.